Presented here are 13 T cell receptor beta chains from one specimen sequenced in a study of T cell repertoires in cytomegalovirus infection (dated by TCRdb to about 2019). The sequencing machine was an Illumina HiSeq 1500. TCRdb passed the public sequencing reads through fastp at Q25 and MiXCR, retaining productive beta sequences. Each record represents a unique CDR3 protein, reported with the most common genes and DNA among its rows. The sample table holds some 800,000 distinct CDR3 sequences, of which 32% were seen once. Together, the top ten hold about an eighth of the sample. Interpreted using the paper, the treatment or condition label stands for: in vitro stimulation with specific CMV peptide epitopes to enrich CMV-specific T cells. These receptors' antigens are unknown. The sequences come from cultured CD8+ T cells from PBMCs, collected from culture after CMV antigen stimulation. The source is a human donor in good health (CMV status not recorded). Some clones in this sample may be carry-over from other donors' samples.

V usage is TRBV6-6 and J usage is TRBJ2-1; 9 bases line up with TRBD2. The length of the CDR3 is 16 residues. The J segment lost 7 bases and the V segment lost 2 bases, leaving 9 bases of the junction unmatched. Germline CDR1 is MNHNY and CDR2 is SVGAGI (reference sequence). The CDR3 coding sequence is TGTGCCAGCAGTTACACGACTAGCGGAAGCTTAAATGAGCAGTTCTTC. Translated: CASSYTTSGSLNEQFF.

V usage is TRBV6-5 and J usage is TRBJ2-3; D is perhaps TRBD1 (6 bases). V was cut by 6 bases and J by 0 bases, with 19 bases left in between. This CDR3 spans 17 amino acids. Germline V gene sequence: CDR1 MNHEY, CDR2 SVGAGI. This CDR3 reads CASRGALTVTSTDTQYF. The DNA for the CDR3 is TGTGCCAGCAGGGGGGCGTTGACAGTTACTAGCACAGATACGCAGTATTTT.

This chain connects TRBV15 to TRBJ1-5, with D maybe TRBD1 (5 bases). This CDR3 region has 15 residues. The ends were cut back, 0 bases at V and 4 bases at J, with 10 bases in the middle. Germline V gives CDR1 LNHNV, CDR2 YYDKDF (reference sequence). The CDR3 coding sequence is TGTGCCACCAGCAGAGATCAGGGTCTAAATCAGCCCCAGCATTTT. Encoded protein: CATSRDQGLNQPQHF.

The genes are TRBV11-2 and TRBJ2-7, with D perhaps assigned TRBD1 or TRBD2 (5 bases each). Trimming cost V 0 bases and J 3 bases, with 18 bases left between them. The germline CDR1 and CDR2 sequences are SGHAT and FQNNGV. The CDR3 is 17 amino acids. The CDR3 loop reads CASSLDITGRSIYEQYF. The CDR3 region has the DNA TGTGCCAGCAGCTTAGATATCACGGGACGATCTATCTACGAGCAGTACTTC.

This clonotype was counted between two and nine times. The rearrangement joins TRBV27 to TRBJ2-7, with 15 bases matching TRBD2. Germline values: CDR1 MNHEY, CDR2 SMNVEV (reference sequence). With 5 bases clipped from V and 2 bases from J, the junction kept 10 bases outside the gene matches. The CDR3 consists of 18 residues. CDR3 amino acids: CASSIHTGTSGGTYEQYF. The DNA for the CDR3 is TGTGCCAGCAGTATACATACCGGGACTAGCGGGGGGACCTACGAGCAGTACTTC.

The J gene is TRBJ1-2, the V gene TRBV6-1, with a weak D call TRBD1 (5 bases). The CDR3 covers 15 residues. The germline gives CDR1 MNHNS, CDR2 SASEGT. The germline V and J ends were trimmed by 0 bases and 2 bases, with 10 bases remaining between them. The CDR3: CASSEAAGSNYGYTF. DNA of the CDR3: TGTGCCAGCAGTGAAGCGGCAGGGAGCAACTATGGCTACACCTTC.

The chain couples TRBV12-3 or TRBV12-4 to TRBJ1-5, with TRBD1 matching over 10 bases. This CDR3 comprises 16 residues. V was pared by 6 bases and J by 6 bases, with 11 bases of the junction left unmatched. This chain's CDR3 is CASRIFDRGPGQPQHF. CDR3 nucleotides: TGTGCCAGCAGGATCTTCGACAGGGGGCCAGGTCAGCCCCAGCATTTT.

The sample holds a few counts of this clonotype. This chain joins TRBV12-3 or TRBV12-4 and TRBJ2-4; D is unresolved. The CDR3 is 13 amino acids. Trimming shortened V by 8 bases and J by 3 bases, and 11 bases separated the two germline ends. Here the CDR3 reads CASCGILKNIQYF. In nucleotides, the CDR3 is TGTGCCAGCTGTGGGATACTCAAAAACATTCAGTACTTC.

The rearrangement uses TRBV15 and TRBJ2-3; the D call may be TRBD1 or TRBD2 (5 bases each). Germline CDR1 LNHNV, CDR2 YYDKDF (reference sequence). V lost 2 bases and J 2 bases, leaving 8 bases between the germline ends. CDR3 length: 14 amino acids. Here the CDR3 reads CATSRQGVTDTQYF. In DNA, the CDR3 is TGTGCCACCAGCAGACAGGGAGTCACAGATACGCAGTATTTT.

This clonotype was found a few times. This chain connects TRBV7-9 to TRBJ1-2, with TRBD1 matching over 10 bases. The junction had 3 bases not matched to a gene; V was cut back by 1 base and J by 7 bases. Germline V gives CDR1 SEHNR, CDR2 FQNEAQ (reference sequence). The CDR3 is 14 residues long. CDR3 bases: TGTGCCAGCAGCTTAGTGGACAGGGGGATTGGCTACACCTTC. It is translated as CASSLVDRGIGYTF.

This clonotype was seen more than once but under ten times. The V call is TRBV6-4, the J call TRBJ2-1; 10 nucleotides match TRBD2. The germline V gene has CDR1 MRHNA and CDR2 SNTAGT. This CDR3 is 15 amino acids long. The V and J ends lost 0 bases and 9 bases, in that order; junction bases with no gene match: 5. CDR3 DNA sequence: TGTGCCAGCAGTGACTCGGGACTAGCGTATACTGAGCAGTTCTTC. This translates into CASSDSGLAYTEQFF.

This clonotype was detected only a few times. The chain has TRBV10-3 and TRBJ2-7; tentatively, D is TRBD1 (6 bases). Germline V gene lookup returns CDR1 ENHRY and CDR2 SYGVKD. Trimming pared 3 bases from V and 6 bases from J, leaving 12 bases between. This CDR3 contains 13 residues. The CDR3 DNA sequence: TGTGCCATCAGTGAAGTACAGGGTGCCGAGCAGTACTTC. It codes for CAISEVQGAEQYF.

This clonotype showed up just a few times. The rearrangement uses TRBV7-9 and TRBJ2-1; 13 bases are shared with TRBD2. The germline V gene encodes CDR1 SEHNR and CDR2 FQNEAQ (reference sequence). The ends lost 5 bases at V and 8 bases at J; junction bases unmatched: 9. This CDR3 contains 16 residues. DNA of the CDR3: TGTGCCAGCAGCCCCCGACTAGCGGGGGGTGATTATGAGCAGTTCTTC. Amino acids: CASSPRLAGGDYEQFF.